Listed below are T cell receptor delta chains from one sample, sequenced in a study of Vδ1+ human thymocytes. TCRdb applied CATT to the multiplex PCR reads for clone calling. The sample lists under 85,000 delta-chain clones; 30% to 45% were seen once. The sequenced material came from Vdelta1+ gamma-delta thymocytes from the thymus. The receptors derive from a boy less than two years old who had congenital heart surgery. The CDR3 runs from the conserved cysteine through the conserved F or W. Fields, in order: D gene, clone size, J gene, V gene, CDR3 DNA, CDR3 protein. D genes are given only for firm matches. For some rows the clone size is stated as once, few or many, or as a class when expanded; others skip it.

- | - | TRDJ1 | TRDV1 | TGTGCTCTTGGGGAACGGCCGTCCTTACGAAAAGGAGCGTACACCGATAAACTCATCTTT | CALGERPSLRKGAYTDKLIF
TRDD3 | few | TRDJ2 | TRDV1 | TGTGCTCTTGGGGAACTCGACCCTTACTGGGGGGAGGAGGGGGTACGTTTGACAGCACAACTCTTCTTT | CALGELDPYWGEEGVRLTAQLFF
TRDD3 | - | TRDJ1 | TRDV1 | TGTGCTCTTGGGAAAAGGGGGATAGACACCGATAAACTCATCTTT | CALGKRGIDTDKLIF
TRDD2 | - | TRDJ1 | TRDV1 | TGTGCTCTTGGGGCCTTACTTCCTACGGTGAGAAAACTCATCTTT | CALGALLPTVRKLIF
- | - | TRDJ1 | TRDV1 | TGTGCTCTTGGGGAACTACGGGACTTACAGCTTGTGGGGGGCGTTAAACTCATCTTT | CALGELRDLQLVGGVKLIF
- | - | TRDJ1 | TRDV1 | TGTGCTCTTGGGGAACTAGGGAGGCCTACGGGGGGTTCTGGGGAACTCATCTTT | CALGELGRPTGGSGELIF
TRDD3 | - | TRDJ1 | TRDV1 | TGTGCTCTTGGGGTACCCCCCGCCGGGTGGGGGATTGTCGATAAACTCATCTTT | CALGVPPAGWGIVDKLIF
- | once | TRDJ1 | TRDV1 | TGTGCTCTTGGGGAACTTTCCCTGTACACCGATAAACTCATCTTT | CALGELSLYTDKLIF
- | - | TRDJ1 | TRDV1 | TGTGCTCTTGGATCAGGGCTCTATCCTCCCTACTCGTCAGGTCTCATCTTT | CALGSGLYPPYSSGLIF
- | - | TRDJ1 | TRDV1 | TGTGCTCTTGGGGAGCGGGCTTTGAGATACGCGGGGACCGATAAACTCATCTTT | CALGERALRYAGTDKLIF
- | few | TRDJ1 | TRDV1 | TGTGCTCTTGGGGAACTATACCCTCCCCGGGGTTGGGCGCGCAAGGGACCGTACACCGATAAACTCATCTTT | CALGELYPPRGWARKGPYTDKLIF
TRDD3 | few | TRDJ1 | TRDV1 | TGTGCTCTTGGGGAACCCGGCTACTCACAAATGGGGGACCCGCTGTACACCGATAAACTCATCTTT | CALGEPGYSQMGDPLYTDKLIF
TRDD3 | once | TRDJ1 | TRDV2 | TGTGCCACGACCTCTGGCGGATACGCCGATAAACTCATCTTT | CATTSGGYADKLIF
- | - | TRDJ1 | TRDV1 | TGTGCTCTTGGGGAACTTCCTACGTACGGGGACGCTAAACTCATCTTT | CALGELPTYGDAKLIF
- | few | TRDJ1 | TRDV1 | TGTGCTCTTGGGGAATTTGAACTTCCTCAATACTGGGGACACGGAGATAGACTCATCTTT | CALGEFELPQYWGHGDRLIF
TRDD3 | - | TRDJ1 | TRDV2 | TGTGCCTGTGACACCGCGGCGGTTCCGAGATATGTGGATACTGGGGGACAGTACACCGATAAACTCATCTTT | CACDTAAVPRYVDTGGQYTDKLIF
TRDD2 | - | TRDJ1 | TRDV1 | TGTGCTCTTGGGGACACCTTCCTCCGTCGGTACACCGATAAACTCATCTTT | CALGDTFLRRYTDKLIF
- | few | TRDJ1 | TRDV1 | TGTGCTCTTGGGGAATTCTCATCGGGATTCATGCGTATGGCGTACACCGATAAACTCATCTTT | CALGEFSSGFMRMAYTDKLIF
- | - | TRDJ1 | TRDV1 | TGTGCTCTTGGGGGGGGCCTTCCATTTGTACTGGGGTCCGGTTACACCGATAAACTCATCTTT | CALGGGLPFVLGSGYTDKLIF
- | few | TRDJ1 | TRDV1 | TGTGCTCTTGGGGAGCCGCTGGGGATTCCTGCGTTTGAACTCATCTTT | CALGEPLGIPAFELIF